A single sample is the source of the 14 T cell receptor beta chains below, sequenced in a study of regulatory T cells in long-lasting Graves disease. Assembly of TCR beta libraries relied on iRepertoire HTBI primers together with Arm-PCR of CDR3 regions. TCRdb reprocessed the multiplex PCR reads with MiXCR, giving one entry per CDR3 protein. The repertoire consists of 600,000 to 800,000 distinct CDR3 sequences, with 30% occurring once and the leading ten covering roughly 46%. Regarding time point: persistent/refractory GD, antithyroid drugs over 5 years with positive TRAb. From RNA extracted from PBMCs, the TCR library was made. The material was peripheral blood mononuclear cells (PBMCs), obtained when the disease was refractory, from a patient treated with antithyroid drugs. All receptors come from a female donor with Graves disease.

The chain combines TRBV6-1 with TRBJ1-5; tentative D call: TRBD1 (6 bases). This CDR3 comprises 12 residues. Trimming cost V 5 bases and J 12 bases, with 14 bases left between them. In germline, CDR1 is MNHNS, CDR2 SASEGT. CDR3 sequence: CASSRDRRHQHF. The CDR3 DNA sequence: TGTGCCAGCAGTCGCGACAGGCGCCACCAGCATTTT.

The rearrangement links TRBV6-1 to TRBJ2-3; 8 bases agree with TRBD1. This CDR3 has 14 amino acids. Germline V gene data show CDR1 as MNHNS and CDR2 as SASEGT. With 3 bases clipped from V and 4 bases from J, the junction kept 3 bases outside the gene matches. CDR3 sequence reads: CASSDVQGADTQYF. In nucleotides, the CDR3 is TGTGCCAGCAGTGACGTACAGGGGGCAGATACGCAGTATTTT.

The J gene is TRBJ1-1, the V gene TRBV6-2 or TRBV6-3; 9 bases are a match to TRBD1. From germline, CDR1 is MNHEY and CDR2 SVGEGT. The trim removed 4 bases at V and 1 base at J, leaving 10 bases unmatched. The CDR3 is 17 amino acids. DNA of the CDR3: TGTGCCAGCAGTTTTTTTGGACCGGGACAGGGGAACACTGAAGCTTTCTTT. Amino acid sequence: CASSFFGPGQGNTEAFF.

CDR3 amino acids: CASSYRQGTNEKLFF. The CDR3 nucleotides read TGTGCCAGCAGCTACCGACAGGGAACTAATGAAAAACTGTTTTTT. The chain uses TRBV7-3 and TRBJ1-4, with 7 bases fitting TRBD1. There are 15 residues in the CDR3. CDR1 is SGHTA, CDR2 FQGTGA, per germline. After removal of 4 bases from V and 1 base from J, the junction contained 3 bases not matched to a gene.

The chain employs TRBV6-1 and TRBJ2-5; maybe TRBD2 (5 bases). The CDR3 spans 14 residues. The germline V and J ends were trimmed by 1 base and 5 bases, with 11 bases remaining between them. Looked up from germline, CDR1 is MNHNS and CDR2 is SASEGT. The CDR3 DNA is TGTGCCAGCAGTGAAGAACTAGTTTGGGAGACCCAGTACTTC. Translation gives CASSEELVWETQYF.

This clonotype was detected only a few times. This chain links TRBV28 with TRBJ1-3; the match to TRBD1 covers 8 bases. The trim removed 4 bases at V and 4 bases at J, leaving 9 bases unmatched. Germline V gives CDR1 MDHEN, CDR2 SYDVKM. The CDR3 totals 16 residues. The CDR3 DNA follows: TGTGCCAGCAGTTCTTCTGGACAGGGTACCGGAAACACCATATATTTT. Its translation is CASSSSGQGTGNTIYF. Variable domain in full (rest from reference TRBV28 and TRBJ1-3): DVKVTQSSRYLVKRTGEKVFLECVQDMDHENMFWYRQDPGLGLRLIYFSYDVKMKEKGDIPEGYSVSREKKERFSLILESASTNQTSMYLCASSSSGQGTGNTIYFGEGSWLTVV.

This clonotype was detected a few times. The chain combines TRBV10-3 with TRBJ2-7, with 8 nucleotides matching TRBD1. Germline V gene data show CDR1 as ENHRY and CDR2 as SYGVKD. J lost 4 bases, V lost 3 bases, and 11 bases had no gene match. The CDR3 consists of 16 residues. The DNA for the CDR3 is TGTGCCATCAGTGACCCCAAGGACAGGGACCGATACGAGCAGTACTTC. Protein: CAISDPKDRDRYEQYF.

The gene calls are TRBV10-3 and TRBJ1-1; unclear D gene. V lost 4 bases to trimming and J lost 5 bases, with 14 bases between them. In germline, CDR1 is ENHRY, CDR2 SYGVKD. The CDR3 has 14 amino acids. This CDR3 is CAISGGRDGTEAFF. The CDR3 region has the DNA TGTGCCATCAGTGGGGGTAGGGATGGGACTGAAGCTTTCTTT.

The rearrangement joins TRBV10-3 to TRBJ2-7; 11 bases align to TRBD2. V trimming: 0 bases; J trimming: 2 bases; junction bases outside the gene matches: 3. Germline V gives CDR1 ENHRY, CDR2 SYGVKD. The CDR3 is 16 amino acids. The CDR3 reads CAISESGLAGAYEQYF. The CDR3 region has the DNA TGTGCCATCAGTGAGTCTGGACTAGCGGGCGCCTACGAGCAGTACTTC.

The chain has TRBV30 and TRBJ1-5; D is unclear. Trimming removed 3 bases at V and 5 bases at J, with 11 bases between. Germline V lookup: CDR1 GTSNPN, CDR2 SVGIG (reference sequence). The CDR3 is made up of 13 amino acids. CDR3: CAWSSGPYQPQHF. The CDR3 DNA is TGTGCCTGGAGCAGTGGGCCTTATCAGCCCCAGCATTTT.

The rearrangement uses TRBV7-2 and TRBJ1-5; 9 nucleotides match TRBD1. V lost 0 bases, J lost 7 bases, and 7 bases stayed unmatched. The CDR3 is made up of 16 amino acids. The germline CDR1 and CDR2 sequences are SGHTA and FQGNSA. The chain's CDR3 is CASSLARQGGVQPQHF. The CDR3 DNA is TGTGCCAGCAGCTTAGCTAGACAGGGGGGAGTCCAGCCCCAGCATTTT.

This clonotype was counted only a few times. The chain employs TRBV5-4 and TRBJ2-5, with 7 bases lining up with TRBD2. The CDR3 sequence is 15 residues long. CDR1 is SGHNT, CDR2 YYREEE, per germline (reference sequence). The junction had 4 bases not matched to a gene; V was cut back by 2 bases and J by 0 bases. In DNA form, the CDR3 reads TGTGCCAGCAGCTTTGGGGCGGGAGACCAAGAGACCCAGTACTTC. Protein product: CASSFGAGDQETQYF.

The chain links TRBV5-6 to TRBJ1-1; 9 bases fit TRBD1. With 5 bases clipped from V and 0 bases from J, the junction kept 8 bases outside the gene matches. Germline CDR1 reads SGHDT; CDR2 reads YYEEEE. CDR3 length: 16 residues. This CDR3 is CASRTGTGSMNTEAFF. Here the CDR3 DNA reads TGTGCCAGCAGGACCGGGACAGGGAGCATGAACACTGAAGCTTTCTTT.

The chain recombines TRBV6-2 or TRBV6-3 with TRBJ1-4, with D hard to call. The CDR3 runs 14 residues. V was shortened by 4 bases and J by 5 bases, with 11 bases between the two germline ends. Germline CDR1 MNHEY, CDR2 SVGEGT. The chain's CDR3 is CASSSTGENEKLFF. As DNA, the CDR3 is TGTGCCAGCAGTTCGACCGGTGAAAATGAAAAACTGTTTTTT.